This T cell receptor beta chain was identified during a study of vaccination and CD4 T cells after COVID-19. This clonotype was seen a few times. What it recognizes is unknown. Trimming took 6 bases from V and 4 from J; bases not matched to a gene: 6. In germline, CDR1 is MNHNS, CDR2 SASEGT. This CDR3 spans 15 amino acids. Once obtained from cultured CD4+ T cells, the DNA was sequenced using the Oncomine TCR Beta short-read assay. Via MiXCR, TCRdb re-called the PCR reads, giving one row per CDR3 protein. The repertoire holds about 10,000 distinct CDR3 sequences, with approximately 40% as singletons. The treatment was: approximately 10-day PBMC culture with coronavirus spike peptide pools or control peptides (ViraFEST assay). Findings and limits, study-wide: The median SARS-CoV-2-reactive clonotype number increased from about 20 to 38, without statistical significance.

The sequenced sample consisted of CD4+ T cells from blood, cultured in vitro. The chain joins TRBV6-1 to TRBJ2-6; 7 bases fit TRBD1. The sequence derives from a human donor who had recovered from COVID-19. Here the CDR3 DNA reads TGTGCCAGCAGATCTGACAGGGCCGGGGCCAACGTCCTGACTTTC. As protein: CASRSDRAGANVLTF.